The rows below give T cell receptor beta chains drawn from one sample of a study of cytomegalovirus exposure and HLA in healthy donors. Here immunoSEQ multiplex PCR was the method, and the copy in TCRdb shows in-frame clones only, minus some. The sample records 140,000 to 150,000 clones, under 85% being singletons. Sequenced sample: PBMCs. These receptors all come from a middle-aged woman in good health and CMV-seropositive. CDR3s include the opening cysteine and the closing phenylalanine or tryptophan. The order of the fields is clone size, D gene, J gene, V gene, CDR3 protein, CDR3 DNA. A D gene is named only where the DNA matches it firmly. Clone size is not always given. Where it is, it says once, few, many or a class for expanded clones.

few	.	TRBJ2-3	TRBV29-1	CSVGAGADTQYF	TGCAGCGTTGGAGCAGGGGCAGATACGCAGTATTTT
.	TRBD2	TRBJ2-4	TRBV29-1	CSVGSGGGANIQYF	TGCAGCGTTGGATCGGGCGGGGGGGCAAACATTCAGTACTTC
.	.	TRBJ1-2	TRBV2	CASSEGRVIYGYTF	TGTGCCAGCAGTGAGGGCAGGGTGATTTATGGCTACACCTTC
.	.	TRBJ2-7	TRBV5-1	CASSLDRDLPHGYEQYF	TGCGCCAGCAGCTTGGACAGGGACCTACCACATGGCTACGAGCAGTACTTC
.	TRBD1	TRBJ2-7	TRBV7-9	CASSSGTGNYEQYF	TGTGCCAGCAGTTCCGGGACAGGGAACTACGAGCAGTACTTC
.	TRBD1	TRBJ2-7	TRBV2	CASSAGQGAYEQYF	TGTGCCAGCAGTGCCGGACAGGGAGCCTACGAGCAGTACTTC
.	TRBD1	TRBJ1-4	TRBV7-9	CASSPGTGGNEKLFF	TGTGCCAGCAGCCCAGGGACAGGGGGTAATGAAAAACTGTTTTTT
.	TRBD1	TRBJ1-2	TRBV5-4	CASSAGQQYYGYTF	TGTGCCAGCAGCGCGGGACAGCAATACTATGGCTACACCTTC
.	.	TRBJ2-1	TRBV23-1	CAGASRSKAYNEQFF	TGCGCCGGAGCCTCGAGGTCGAAGGCTTACAATGAGCAGTTCTTC
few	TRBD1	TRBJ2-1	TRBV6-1	CASSEVGRGNEQFF	TGTGCCAGCAGTGAAGTTGGCAGGGGGAATGAGCAGTTCTTC
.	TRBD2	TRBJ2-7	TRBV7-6	CASSSRLAGDLYEQYF	TGTGCCAGCAGCTCTCGCCTAGCGGGGGACCTCTACGAGCAGTACTTC
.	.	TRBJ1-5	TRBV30	CAWQGGGNQPQHF	TGTGCCTGGCAAGGGGGGGGCAATCAGCCCCAGCATTTT
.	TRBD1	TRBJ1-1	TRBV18	CASSPRGIVTEAFF	TGTGCCAGCTCACCCAGGGGGATCGTCACTGAAGCTTTCTTT
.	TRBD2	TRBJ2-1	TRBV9	CASSATGGPYNEQFF	TGTGCCAGCAGCGCCACGGGGGGGCCGTATAATGAGCAGTTCTTC
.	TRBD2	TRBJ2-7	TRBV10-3	CAIGGAGPYEQYF	TGTGCCATCGGGGGAGCGGGGCCCTACGAGCAGTACTTC
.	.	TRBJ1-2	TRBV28	CASSLGQMYYGYTF	TGTGCCAGCAGTTTAGGACAGATGTATTATGGCTACACCTTC
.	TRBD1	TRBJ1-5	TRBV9	CASSVVSRDRGHQPQHF	TGTGCCAGCAGCGTAGTATCCCGGGACAGGGGACATCAGCCCCAGCATTTT
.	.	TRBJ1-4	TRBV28	CASSLATEKLFF	TGTGCCAGCAGTTTAGCGACAGAAAAACTGTTTTTT
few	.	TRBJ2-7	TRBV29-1	CSVAGQSFSYEQYF	TGCAGCGTTGCGGGACAAAGTTTTAGTTACGAGCAGTACTTC
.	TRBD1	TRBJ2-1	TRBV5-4	CASSLAGTANNEQFF	TGTGCCAGCAGCTTGGCCGGGACAGCAAACAATGAGCAGTTCTTC
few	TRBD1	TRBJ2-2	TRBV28	CASSDTGVKNTGELFF	TGTGCCAGCAGCGATACAGGGGTTAAGAACACCGGGGAGCTGTTTTTT
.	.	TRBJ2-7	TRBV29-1	CSVHRWGVSYEQYF	TGCAGCGTCCACCGCTGGGGGGTATCCTACGAGCAGTACTTC
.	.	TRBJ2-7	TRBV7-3	CASSLSEGYEQYF	TGTGCCAGCAGCCTAAGTGAGGGTTACGAGCAGTACTTC
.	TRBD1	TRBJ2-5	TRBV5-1	CASSSTGLGETQYF	TGCGCCAGCAGCTCGACAGGGCTTGGGGAGACCCAGTACTTC
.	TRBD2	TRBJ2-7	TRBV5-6	CASSMGLAVTYEQYF	TGTGCCAGCAGCATGGGACTAGCGGTGACCTACGAGCAGTACTTC
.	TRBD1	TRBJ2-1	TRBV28	CASSTRSGGSYNEQFF	TGTGCCAGCAGCACACGATCAGGGGGCTCCTACAATGAGCAGTTCTTC
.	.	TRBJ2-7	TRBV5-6	CASSSQGFTYEQYF	TGTGCCAGCAGCTCGCAGGGTTTTACCTACGAGCAGTACTTC
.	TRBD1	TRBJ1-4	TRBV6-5	CASSKGQGGEKLFF	TGTGCCAGCAGCAAAGGACAGGGAGGAGAAAAACTGTTTTTT
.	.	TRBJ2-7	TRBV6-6	CASSGNPYEQCF	TGTGCCAGCAGCGGGAACCCCTACGAGCAGTGCTTC
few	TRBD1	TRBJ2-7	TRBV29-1	CSVGTAYEQYF	TGCAGCGTCGGGACAGCGTACGAGCAGTACTTC
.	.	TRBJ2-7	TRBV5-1	CASSPQGVRNEQYF	TGCGCCAGCAGCCCTCAGGGTGTAAGGAACGAGCAGTACTTC
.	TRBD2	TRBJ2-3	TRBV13	CASSLVGLAGDTDTQYF	TGTGCCAGCAGCTTAGTGGGACTAGCGGGGGACACAGATACGCAGTATTTT
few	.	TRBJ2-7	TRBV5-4	CASSLRDGPGEQYF	TGTGCCAGCAGCTTGCGGGATGGTCCGGGAGAGCAGTACTTC
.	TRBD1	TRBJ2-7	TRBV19	CASSIGQGYEQYF	TGTGCCAGTAGTATAGGACAGGGGTACGAGCAGTACTTC
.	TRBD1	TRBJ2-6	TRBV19	CASNRGRGSGANVLTF	TGTGCCAGTAACAGGGGGCGCGGATCTGGGGCCAACGTCCTGACTTTC
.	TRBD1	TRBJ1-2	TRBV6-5	CASSRDRDYGYTF	TGTGCCAGCAGTCGGGACAGGGACTATGGCTACACCTTC
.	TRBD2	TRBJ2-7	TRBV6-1	CASSEFPGGEQYF	TGTGCCAGCAGTGAATTTCCGGGGGGCGAGCAGTACTTC
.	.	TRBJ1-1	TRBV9	CASSVNPGTENTEAFF	TGTGCCAGCAGCGTCAACCCCGGGACTGAGAACACTGAAGCTTTCTTT
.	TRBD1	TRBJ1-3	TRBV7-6	CASQGAAGNTIYF	TGTGCCAGCCAGGGGGCAGCTGGAAACACCATATATTTT
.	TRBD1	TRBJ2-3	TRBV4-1	CASSQDPDRDMQYF	TGCGCCAGCAGCCAAGATCCGGACAGGGATATGCAGTATTTT
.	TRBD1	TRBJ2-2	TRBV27	CASSPGTGNTGELFF	TGTGCCAGCAGTCCCGGGACAGGGAACACCGGGGAGCTGTTTTTT
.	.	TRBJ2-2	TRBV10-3	CAITGGQNTGELFF	TGTGCCATCACTGGGGGACAAAACACCGGGGAGCTGTTTTTT
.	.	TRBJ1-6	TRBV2	CASSAGQNSPLHF	TGTGCCAGCAGTGCCGGACAGAATTCACCCCTCCACTTT
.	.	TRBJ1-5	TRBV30	CAWSVGRGYGQPQHF	TGTGCCTGGAGTGTCGGTAGAGGGTACGGTCAGCCCCAGCATTTT
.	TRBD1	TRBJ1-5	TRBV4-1	CASSQETGGNQPQHF	TGCGCCAGCAGCCAAGAGACAGGGGGCAATCAGCCCCAGCATTTT
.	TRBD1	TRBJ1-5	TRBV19	CASSTGQGNQPQHF	TGTGCCAGTAGTACCGGACAGGGGAATCAGCCCCAGCATTTT
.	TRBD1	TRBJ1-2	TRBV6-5	CASRGTGERDHGYTF	TGTGCCAGCAGGGGCACAGGGGAGAGGGACCATGGCTACACCTTC
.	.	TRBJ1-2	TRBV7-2	CASSKQQGPYGYTF	TGTGCCAGCTCCAAACAACAGGGACCGTATGGCTACACCTTC
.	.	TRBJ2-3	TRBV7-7	CASSPVRGTDTQYF	TGTGCCAGCAGCCCGGTGAGGGGCACAGATACGCAGTATTTT
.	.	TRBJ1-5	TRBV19	CASSTGAISNQPQHF	TGTGCCAGTAGTACAGGGGCCATAAGCAATCAGCCCCAGCATTTT
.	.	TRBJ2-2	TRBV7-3	CASSLMASTGELFF	TGTGCCAGCAGCTTAATGGCAAGCACCGGGGAGCTGTTTTTT
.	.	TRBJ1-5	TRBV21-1	CASSPDRFSNQPQHF	TGTGCCAGCAGCCCCGACAGGTTTAGCAATCAGCCCCAGCATTTT
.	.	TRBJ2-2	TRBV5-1	CASSQGGLDGSGELFF	TGCGCCAGCAGCCAAGGCGGGCTAGATGGATCCGGGGAGCTGTTTTTT